This T cell receptor beta chain was captured by sequencing in a study of T cell changes during pregnancy in multiple sclerosis (dated by TCRdb to about 2019). General notes on the study: Changes in the T cell repertoire over the course of pregnancy were examined in this study in women with multiple sclerosis.

Library method: the immunoSEQ multiplex PCR assay. Held by TCRdb, this immuneACCESS table contains in-frame sequences only and omits some clones. Under half of the omission traces to an unresolved V gene where checked; the cause of the rest is unknown. A total of 54,000 or so clones appear in this sample, around 93% of them only once. The ten most abundant clones make up roughly 0.35% of the sample. For this clone: Its target antigen remains unknown. No base qualities exist here, and no much larger clone lies one base off it.

This receptor was taken from a female donor with multiple sclerosis, enrolled in a pregnancy study. The sequences come from CD4+ T cells from peripheral blood mononuclear cells, collected before pregnancy.

DNA sequence: TGTGCCAGCAGTTTTTCCGGACTAGCGGGAGTTTACAATGAGCAGTTCTTC. It is translated as CASSFSGLAGVYNEQFF. This chain is built from TRBV2 and TRBJ2-1; 13 central nucleotides agree with TRBD2. Looking up the germline V gene yields CDR1 SNHLY and CDR2 FYNNEI. V loses 5 bases at its end and J loses 4 bases; junction bases beyond the gene matches: 8. The CDR3 covers 17 residues, taking in both the cysteine and the phenylalanine. The kept DNA is CDR3 alone, 51 bases in frame from the first base.